Listed below are T cell receptor beta chains from one sample, sequenced in a study of T cell responses to AZD1222 COVID-19 vaccine. Sequenced by immunoSEQ multiplex PCR; TCRdb stores in-frame clones only, minus some. Here the sample spans roughly 36,000 clones, roughly nine tenths being singletons. Sample: peripheral blood, taken on day 0 of AZD1222 vaccination. The receptor source for this set is an adult in good health. Each CDR3 is given with its conserved first and last residue. A D gene is named only where the DNA matches it firmly. A row's size may be missing; if present it is once, few, many or a size class.

j_call	d_call	v_call	clone_size	cdr3_aa	cdr3_nt
TRBJ2-3	TRBD1	TRBV6-4	-	CASSDSLGGEFTDTQYF	TGTGCCAGCAGTGACTCTTTAGGGGGCGAATTTACAGATACGCAGTATTTT
TRBJ2-7	-	TRBV3-1/TRBV3-2	-	CASSRRRDVQNEQYF	TGTGCCAGCAGCCGGCGCAGGGACGTCCAGAACGAGCAGTACTTC
TRBJ1-2	TRBD1	TRBV3-1/TRBV3-2	-	CASSQGQGGVYGYTF	TGTGCCAGCAGCCAAGGACAGGGGGGGGTCTATGGCTACACCTTC
TRBJ2-1	TRBD2	TRBV18	-	CASSPRGLAGAYNEQFF	TGTGCCAGCTCACCCCGGGGACTAGCGGGAGCTTACAATGAGCAGTTCTTC
TRBJ2-1	TRBD1	TRBV4-1	-	CASSHPGTGLGYEQFF	TGCGCCAGCAGCCATCCCGGGACAGGGTTAGGTTATGAGCAGTTCTTC
TRBJ1-4	-	TRBV5-5	-	CASSGGPGEKLFF	TGTGCCAGCAGCGGGGGCCCTGGGGAAAAACTGTTTTTT
TRBJ2-7	-	TRBV20-1	once	CSASGVSAEAQYF	TGCAGTGCTAGTGGAGTATCGGCCGAGGCGCAGTACTTC
TRBJ2-7	-	TRBV23-1	-	CASSRGDEQYF	TGCGCCAGCAGTAGGGGCGACGAGCAGTACTTC
TRBJ1-6	-	TRBV18	-	CASSPGGVAPLHF	TGTGCCAGCTCACCGGGCGGGGTAGCACCCCTCCACTTT
TRBJ1-6	-	TRBV6-5	-	CASSFSAYNSPLHF	TGTGCCAGCAGTTTTTCGGCCTATAATTCACCCCTCCACTTT
TRBJ1-1	TRBD1	TRBV27	-	CASSLSGGQTNTEAFF	TGTGCCAGCAGTTTGTCGGGGGGACAGACGAACACTGAAGCTTTCTTT
TRBJ2-5	TRBD2	TRBV5-4	-	CASSREGVAETQYF	TGTGCCAGCAGCAGGGAGGGAGTGGCAGAGACCCAGTACTTC
TRBJ1-1	-	TRBV6-2/TRBV6-3	few	CASSYGDNTEAFF	TGTGCCAGCAGTTACGGGGACAACACTGAAGCTTTCTTT
TRBJ1-1	TRBD1	TRBV6-5	-	CASSYGTGLSTEAFF	TGTGCCAGCAGTTATGGGACAGGGTTATCCACTGAAGCTTTCTTT
TRBJ1-6	TRBD1	TRBV7-6	-	CASSYGQGTNSPLHF	TGTGCCAGCAGCTACGGACAGGGAACAAATTCACCCCTCCACTTT
TRBJ2-2	TRBD1	TRBV2	-	CASSGQGSGAGELFF	TGTGCCAGCAGTGGACAGGGTAGTGGCGCCGGGGAGCTGTTTTTT
TRBJ1-2	TRBD1	TRBV7-9	-	CASSRTGSNYGYTF	TGTGCCAGCAGCCGGACAGGGTCTAACTATGGCTACACCTTC
TRBJ2-1	TRBD2	TRBV9	-	CASSLAGGFSEQFF	TGTGCCAGCAGTTTAGCGGGGGGCTTCAGTGAGCAGTTCTTC
TRBJ2-7	TRBD2	TRBV7-2	-	CASSSWGGSSASYEQYF	TGTGCCAGCAGCTCTTGGGGGGGTTCGTCTGCCTCATACGAGCAGTACTTC
TRBJ1-6	-	TRBV24-1	-	CATSERENSPLHF	TGTGCCACCAGTGAGCGGGAGAATTCACCCCTCCACTTT
TRBJ2-1	TRBD1	TRBV29-1	-	CSVELGQGLNEQFF	TGCAGCGTTGAATTGGGACAGGGACTGAATGAGCAGTTCTTC
TRBJ1-1	-	TRBV2	-	CASSQEMNTEAFF	TGTGCCAGCAGTCAGGAGATGAACACTGAAGCTTTCTTT
TRBJ1-4	-	TRBV5-8	-	CASSLSGRGGKLFF	TGTGCCAGCAGCTTGTCCGGCAGGGGCGGAAAACTGTTTTTT
TRBJ2-2	-	TRBV6-5	-	CASRAGIGNTGELFF	TGTGCCAGCAGGGCAGGCATCGGGAACACCGGGGAGCTGTTTTTT
TRBJ1-2	-	TRBV4-1	-	CASSQESRTRYGYTF	TGCGCCAGCAGCCAAGAATCCAGGACCAGATATGGCTACACCTTC
TRBJ2-7	TRBD1	TRBV4-1	once	CASSQPGQGSYEQYF	TGCGCCAGCAGCCAACCGGGACAGGGTTCCTACGAGCAGTACTTC
TRBJ2-3	-	TRBV6-4	-	CASSASSSTDTQYF	TGTGCCAGCAGTGCAAGTTCTAGCACAGATACGCAGTATTTT
TRBJ1-4	-	TRBV4-1	large	CASSQARIPTNEKLFF	TGCGCCAGCAGCCAAGCCCGAATCCCAACTAATGAAAAACTGTTTTTT
TRBJ2-7	-	TRBV6-5	-	CASSPTTSASYEQYF	TGTGCCAGCAGCCCAACAACAAGCGCTTCCTACGAGCAGTACTTC
TRBJ2-7	-	TRBV28	-	CASSLMGSYEQYF	TGTGCCAGCAGTCTAATGGGTTCCTACGAGCAGTACTTC
TRBJ1-1	-	TRBV4-2	once	CASSQDRRVDLPAFF	TGTGCCAGCAGCCAAGACAGGAGAGTTGATCTTCCGGCTTTCTTT
TRBJ2-3	TRBD2	TRBV6-4	-	CATGGGGSTDTQYF	TGTGCCACGGGAGGCGGGGGGAGCACAGATACGCAGTATTTT
TRBJ2-2	TRBD1	TRBV28	-	CASSPRGPGELFF	TGTGCCAGCAGTCCTAGGGGGCCCGGGGAGCTGTTTTTT
TRBJ2-2	TRBD2	TRBV18	-	CASSPTGPGGTGELFF	TGTGCCAGCTCACCGACGGGTCCGGGGGGCACCGGGGAGCTGTTTTTT
TRBJ2-7	-	TRBV3-1/TRBV3-2	-	CASSQDMGFTYEQYF	TGTGCCAGCAGCCAAGATATGGGATTCACCTACGAGCAGTACTTC
TRBJ2-5	TRBD2	TRBV7-2	-	CASSRTSGGDGSQYF	TGTGCCAGCAGCCGGACTAGCGGGGGGGATGGCTCCCAGTACTTC
TRBJ2-7	-	TRBV6-5	-	CASSESGIGLYEQYF	TGTGCCAGCTCCGAGTCCGGGATCGGCCTCTACGAGCAGTACTTC
TRBJ2-7	-	TRBV27	-	CASGLIGYEQYF	TGTGCCAGCGGCTTAATTGGCTACGAGCAGTACTTC
TRBJ2-7	TRBD2	TRBV5-1	-	CASSLVASGGRSYEQYF	TGCGCCAGCAGCTTGGTAGCTAGCGGGGGCCGGTCCTACGAGCAGTACTTC
TRBJ1-4	TRBD1	TRBV7-2	-	CASSPRTGPNEKLFF	TGTGCCAGCAGCCCACGGACAGGCCCGAATGAAAAACTGTTTTTT
TRBJ2-2	-	TRBV19	-	CASGQGYGEPNTGELFF	TGTGCCAGCGGTCAAGGGTATGGGGAGCCGAACACCGGGGAGCTGTTTTTT
TRBJ2-7	-	TRBV12-5	-	CASGSPNSHPYEQYF	TGTGCTAGTGGTTCACCAAATAGCCATCCCTACGAGCAGTACTTC